This entry lists 14 T cell receptor beta chains sequenced from one sample in a study of cytomegalovirus exposure and HLA in healthy donors. With 60 Vbeta and 13 Jbeta primers, the PCR was carried out. Some clones are missing from TCRdb's copy, which holds only in-frame ones; the method was immunoSEQ multiplex PCR. The sample holds 120,000 to 150,000 clones; about 75% are singletons and the top ten take about 0.66%. Sequenced input: PBMCs. These receptor sequences come from a male donor in good health and CMV-seronegative.

The chain couples TRBV7-9 to TRBJ2-5; perhaps TRBD1 as D (5 bases). The J call is in doubt because the DNA end fits TRBJ2-7 better. This CDR3 region has 15 residues. Germline V lookup: CDR1 SEHNR, CDR2 FQNEAQ (reference sequence). In nucleotides, the CDR3 is TGTGCCAGCAGCTTAGGCCAGGGAAATCTATACGAGCAGTACTTC. Encoded protein: CASSLGQGNLYEQYF.

In this sample, this clone turned up a few times. The CDR3 loop reads CASSEETGRNARKLFF. The CDR3 DNA reads TGTGCCAGCAGTGAAGAAACAGGGAGAAATGCCCGAAAACTGTTTTTT. V and J are TRBV2 and TRBJ1-4, with D perhaps TRBD1 (6 bases). The V end lost 1 base, the J end lost 10 bases, and 19 bases lay between the germline ends. Per the germline V gene, CDR1 is SNHLY and CDR2 is FYNNEI. This CDR3 is 16 amino acids long.

The rearrangement links TRBV12-5 to TRBJ2-7; D gene unclear. V dropped 2 bases and J dropped 2 bases, with 4 bases sitting between them. The CDR3 is 12 amino acids. CDR1 LGHNT and CDR2 FRNRAP come from the germline V gene. CDR3 in amino acids: CASGLSAYEQYF. The CDR3, as DNA: TGTGCTAGTGGTTTGTCTGCCTACGAGCAGTACTTC.

This chain links TRBV7-3 with TRBJ2-1; 12 bases match TRBD2. The length of the CDR3 is 14 residues. Germline V lookup: CDR1 SGHTA, CDR2 FQGTGA. With V trimmed by 5 bases and J by 7 bases, 3 bases remained unmatched. The CDR3 loop reads CASSTLAGGNEQFF. CDR3 DNA sequence: TGTGCCAGCAGCACACTAGCGGGAGGAAATGAGCAGTTCTTC.

A few counts support this clone. The chain carries TRBV5-1 and TRBJ2-5, with D possibly matching TRBD1 (6 bases). In germline, CDR1 is SGHRS, CDR2 YFSETQ. The CDR3 is made up of 14 amino acids. V was shortened by 2 bases and J by 3 bases, with 11 bases between the two germline ends. The chain's CDR3 is CASSLSQGKETQYF. CDR3 DNA sequence: TGCGCCAGCAGCTTATCGCAGGGGAAAGAGACCCAGTACTTC.

The chain couples TRBV7-2 to TRBJ2-7; the D gene is possibly TRBD1 (6 bases). Germline assignment: CDR1 SGHTA and CDR2 FQGNSA. The CDR3 is 14 residues long. V dropped 5 bases and J dropped 0 bases, with 11 bases sitting between them. The DNA for the CDR3 is TGTGCCAGCAGCCGGGACACCACCTCCTACGAGCAGTACTTC. Translated, it gives CASSRDTTSYEQYF.

The chain links TRBV7-6 to TRBJ1-1; maybe TRBD1 (6 bases). Germline lookup yields CDR1 SGHVS and CDR2 FNYEAQ. This CDR3 has 17 residues. The V end was cut by 3 bases, the J end by 5 bases, with 22 bases between. Here the CDR3 reads CASSFQFGGALGTEAFF. The DNA for the CDR3 is TGTGCCAGCAGCTTCCAGTTTGGGGGGGCTCTCGGTACTGAAGCTTTCTTT.

This clone was detected once. J is TRBJ1-5 and V is TRBV19; D remains ambiguous. This CDR3 has 13 residues. Trimming shortened V by 0 bases and J by 6 bases, and 6 bases separated the two germline ends. Germline V CDR1 and CDR2: LNHDA, SQIVND (reference sequence). CDR3 protein: CASSIEESQPQHF. The DNA for the CDR3 is TGTGCCAGTAGTATAGAAGAGAGTCAGCCCCAGCATTTT. Full variable domain (rest looked up from reference TRBV19 and TRBJ1-5): DGGITQSPKYLFRKEGQNVTLSCEQNLNHDAMYWYRQDPGQGLRLIYYSQIVNDFQKGDIAEGYSVSREKKESFPLTVTSAQKNPTAFYLCASSIEESQPQHFGDGTRLSIL.

This clone was counted between two and nine times. A junction boundary mismatches the germline segment, possibly from a read error. The chain recombines TRBV7-2 with TRBJ2-3; 9 bases line up with TRBD2. Germline CDR1 is SGHTA and CDR2 is FQGNSA. This CDR3 comprises 14 residues. CDR3: CASSLAGVTDTQYF. The CDR3 DNA is TGTGCCAGCAGTTTAGCGGGAGTCACAGATACGCAGTATTTT. The variable domain in full, with the rest retrieved from reference TRBV7-2 and TRBJ2-3, is GAGVSQSPSNKVTEKGKDVELRCDPISGHTALYWYRQSLGQGLEFLIYFQGNSAPDKSGLPSDRFSAERTGGSVSTLTIQRTQQEDSAVYLCASSLAGVTDTQYFGPGTRLTVL.

The chain employs TRBV15 and TRBJ2-2, with unresolved D. V was shortened by 0 bases and J by 5 bases, with 7 bases between the two germline ends. Germline V gene lookup returns CDR1 LNHNV and CDR2 YYDKDF (reference sequence). The CDR3 covers 14 residues. The CDR3 sequence is CATSRDIITGELFF. The CDR3 coding sequence is TGTGCCACCAGCAGAGATATTATTACCGGGGAGCTGTTTTTT.

As for this clone: Mismatch with germline at one junction end may stem from a read error. This chain joins TRBV7-9 and TRBJ1-1; no definite D call. This CDR3 region has 13 residues. CDR1 and CDR2 (germline): SEHNR, FQNEAQ (reference sequence). The CDR3 region is CSSSLPAPGRAFF. As DNA, the CDR3 is TGTTCCAGCAGCCTCCCTGCTCCCGGTCGAGCTTTCTTT.

V gene TRBV7-2 combines with J gene TRBJ1-1; D is ambiguous. The CDR3 loop spans 13 amino acids. Trimming pared 5 bases from V and 1 base from J, leaving 8 bases between. Germline V gives CDR1 SGHTA, CDR2 FQGNSA. The CDR3, as DNA: TGTGCCAGCAGCACTTTACGGAACACTGAAGCTTTCTTT. This codes for CASSTLRNTEAFF.

CDR3 bases: TGTGCCAGCAGCTCTTGGCTCGACAGATACAATGAGCAGTTCTTC. It is translated as CASSSWLDRYNEQFF. The chain links TRBV7-9 to TRBJ2-1, with TRBD1 as a possible D gene (5 bases). Germline CDR1 is SEHNR and CDR2 is FQNEAQ (reference sequence). Trimming took 4 bases from V and 4 from J, leaving 14 bases between them. CDR3 length: 15 amino acids.

J is TRBJ2-5 and V is TRBV5-8; 11 bases line up with TRBD1. This CDR3 region has 15 residues. The germline V gene encodes CDR1 SGHTS and CDR2 YDEGEE. J was trimmed by 6 bases and V by 4 bases; bases with no gene match: 8. CDR3 region: CASSPRTGGLKTQYF. DNA of the CDR3: TGTGCCAGCAGCCCTAGGACAGGGGGCTTGAAGACCCAGTACTTC.